Listed below are T cell receptor beta chains from one sample, sequenced in a study of post-analysis software for immune sequencing data. TCRdb reprocessed the PCR reads with MiXCR, giving one entry per CDR3 protein. The sample lists roughly 400,000 distinct CDR3 sequences; about 40% were seen once. Material: blood. The receptors were sampled from a girl aged 2 to 9 with multiple sclerosis. The CDR3 runs from the conserved cysteine through the conserved F or W. A clone size is listed for some rows: how often the clone was seen (once, few, many), or a class if it is expanded.

TRBJ2-7 | . | TRBV5-5 | CASSLEAAPFYEQYF
TRBJ1-2 | few | TRBV7-3 | CASSPTGGSYGYTF
TRBJ2-7 | . | TRBV20-1 | CSARNINKLAGGFYEQYF
TRBJ2-1 | few | TRBV7-2 | CASSYTGSSYNEQFF
TRBJ2-7 | . | TRBV7-2 | CASSHTGGAFYEQYF
TRBJ2-7 | few | TRBV5-1 | CASSLDGHSYEQYF
TRBJ2-7 | . | TRBV28 | CASSLLQPGSYEQYF
TRBJ2-7 | . | TRBV25-1 | CASSDPGGTYEQYF
TRBJ1-2 | . | TRBV6-6 | CASSYGREGYTF
TRBJ1-2 | . | TRBV9 | CASSVASENYGYTF
TRBJ2-3 | . | TRBV18 | CASSLQEGSTDTQYF
TRBJ2-7 | few | TRBV20-1 | CSAGQGQNYEQYF
TRBJ2-3 | few | TRBV29-1 | CSVERLVRAPGTDTQYF
TRBJ2-7 | few | TRBV29-1 | CSAGTGDSYEQYF
TRBJ2-1 | few | TRBV28 | CASSLASDFYNEQFF
TRBJ1-2 | . | TRBV20-1 | CSAREGPYGYTF
TRBJ2-3 | once | TRBV24-1 | CATSDYSRFTDTQYF
TRBJ1-1 | . | TRBV12-3/TRBV12-4 | CASSKSGTGSTEAFF
TRBJ2-3 | . | TRBV10-3 | CAIRPYSGSTDTQYF
TRBJ2-1 | . | TRBV29-1 | CSVDSGSRQGLRDEQFF